This T cell receptor (beta chain) was retrieved from a study of cytomegalovirus exposure and HLA in healthy donors. This PCR relied on a set of 60 Vbeta primers and 13 Jbeta primers. Sequencing was performed with immunoSEQ multiplex PCR; in TCRdb, only in-frame clones are kept and a portion is missing. Its listing shows roughly 51,000 clones. Trimming stripped 6 bases from V and 5 bases from J, with 17 bases between. CDR3 length: 15 amino acids. Per the germline V gene, CDR1 is SEHNR and CDR2 is FQNEAQ (reference sequence). In the case of this clone: The sample holds other DNA sequences that translate to the same CDR3.

The origin of this receptor is a woman in her forties or fifties in good health and CMV-seropositive. Material: PBMCs. The V gene is TRBV7-9, the J gene TRBJ2-1, with D perhaps matching TRBD2 (5 bases). The CDR3 sequence is CASSSRTEANNEQFF. The CDR3 coding sequence is TGTGCCAGCAGTTCCCGGACGGAGGCCAACAATGAGCAGTTCTTC.